This T cell receptor beta chain was found in a study of cytomegalovirus exposure and HLA in healthy donors. The V segment lost 3 bases and the J segment 1 base; nucleotides outside the gene matches: 3. Germline-derived CDR1 and CDR2 are SNHLY and FYNNEI. The CDR3 covers 15 residues. PCR amplification relied on 60 Vbeta primers (plus 13 Jbeta primers). The method was immunoSEQ multiplex PCR; TCRdb's version includes in-frame clones alone and lacks a portion of them. The sample holds 150,000 to 170,000 clones, around 81% seen once. Study-wide findings and caveats: Among immune exposure information, only CMV serostatus was available.

To note about this clone: The antigen remains unidentified.

This clonotype was sampled from a woman between 35 and 50 years old in good health and CMV-seropositive. V gene TRBV2 combines with J gene TRBJ1-5, with 7 bases matching TRBD1. Source material: PBMCs. CDR3 DNA sequence: TGTGCCAGCAGTGACCGGACAGGCAGCAATCAGCCCCAGCATTTT. Translating gives CASSDRTGSNQPQHF.